This T cell receptor beta chain derives from a study of control samples from healthy donors and cancer patients. J lost 9 bases, V lost 6 bases, and 12 bases had no gene match. The CDR3 extends over 15 amino acids. Per the germline V gene, CDR1 is SEHNR and CDR2 is FQNEAQ (reference sequence). This table comes from immunoSEQ multiplex PCR, and its TCRdb copy is limited to in-frame clones, with some not included. There are 100,000 to 150,000 clones in the sample; over 75% occur only once, and 2.9% lies in the top ten. Sequenced input: blood. The chain links TRBV7-9 to TRBJ2-7; 12 positions agree with TRBD2. The receptor was derived from a man between 60 and 70 years old in good health. The DNA of the CDR3 is TGTGCCAGCAGTCCTAGCGGGGGGGTATCTCATTTGCAGTACTTC. Amino acid sequence: CASSPSGGVSHLQYF.